The text below deals with one T cell receptor beta chain. TCRdb's copy holds only in-frame clones and misses some; the assay was immunoSEQ multiplex PCR. This sample has roughly 50,000 clones; roughly 89% occur once, and the top ten carry about 6%. V gave up 4 bases and J gave up 4 bases, with 12 bases separating them. Per germline, CDR1 SGHDT and CDR2 YYEEEE. The CDR3 sequence is 14 residues long. These data are taken from a study of OX40 agonist ivuxolimab in advanced cancers. Study as a whole: Every patient in dose escalation had hepatocellular carcinoma, melanoma, renal cell or head and neck cancer.

The gene calls are TRBV5-6 and TRBJ1-5, with D unresolved. The specimen was CD4+ or CD8+ T cells sorted from blood, collected in a trial of the OX40 agonist ivuxolimab. This sequence was found in an adult with an advanced solid tumor such as melanoma, head and neck, liver or kidney cancer. As DNA, the CDR3 is TGTGCCAGCAGCCATTCCGGTCCGAATCAGCCCCAGCATTTT. It is translated as CASSHSGPNQPQHF.